A selection of T cell receptor beta chains follows, all from one sample in a study of blood T cells in healthy people across ages. In TCRdb, the 5' RACE reads were re-called with MiXCR into one record per CDR3 protein. Here the sample spans 900,000 to 950,000 distinct CDR3 sequences, 25% to 30% being singletons. The sample also formed part of further work on T cells of mothers and their children.

The sequenced sample was blood. The receptor set was obtained from a woman in her thirties or forties in good health. The CDR3 runs from the conserved cysteine through the conserved F or W. A D gene is named only where the DNA matches it firmly. Clone size is given for some rows only: seen once, a few or many times, or a class if the clone is expanded.

>-|TRBJ1-5|-|TRBV12-3/TRBV12-4
TGTGCCAGCAGTTTCGATCCGGGACACCTAGCTCAGCCCCGGCATTTT
CASSFDPGHLAQPRHF
>-|TRBJ2-2|-|TRBV27
TGCACCAGCAGTTTAGCGGACACCGGGGAGCTGTTTTTT
CTSSLADTGELFF
>-|TRBJ1-1|few|TRBV14
TGTGCCAGCAGCCAAGTGCCGGGACCGCGGAACACTGAAGCTTTCTTT
CASSQVPGPRNTEAFF
>-|TRBJ1-2|many|TRBV28
TGCGCCAGCAGCTTGGGACGGATTAACTATGGCTACACCTTC
CASSLGRINYGYTF
>-|TRBJ1-1|few|TRBV20-1
TGCAGTGCAAGAGAGGCCCCCGGGTCAACTGAAACTTTCTTT
CSAREAPGSTETFF
>TRBD1|TRBJ2-3|-|TRBV20-1
TGCAGTGCTCGGAAGACAGGGAGACGCACAGATACGCAGTATTTT
CSARKTGRRTDTQYF
>-|TRBJ2-1|-|TRBV7-8
TGTGCCAGCAGCTTACCACAGGGCTCCTACAATGAGCAGTTCTTC
CASSLPQGSYNEQFF
>-|TRBJ1-2|many|TRBV6-5
TGTGCCAGCAGTCGGGGTCCTCTCGGGGGCGGCTACACCTTC
CASSRGPLGGGYTF
>-|TRBJ2-3|-|TRBV29-1
TGCAGCGTTGTGTCGGGGCCAGATACGCAGTATTTT
CSVVSGPDTQYF
>TRBD1|TRBJ1-3|-|TRBV2
TGTGCCAGCAGTTTTGGACAGGGGAACTCTGGAAACACCATATATTTT
CASSFGQGNSGNTIYF
>-|TRBJ2-1|many|TRBV7-3
TGTGCCAGCAGCCCCCCCCGCCTCAATGAGCAGTTCTTC
CASSPPRLNEQFF
>-|TRBJ1-2|-|TRBV4-3
TGCGCCAGCAGCCAAGATTCGGGTATCTCTGGCTACACCTTC
CASSQDSGISGYTF
>-|TRBJ2-7|-|TRBV10-3
TGTGCCATCAGTGCGGGACTCAGCTCCTACGAGCAGTACTTC
CAISAGLSSYEQYF
>-|TRBJ2-2|few|TRBV12-3/TRBV12-4
TGTGCCAGCAGTTTCAACGCATTAAACACCGGGGAGCTGTTTTTT
CASSFNALNTGELFF
>TRBD1|TRBJ2-1|-|TRBV5-6
TGTGCCAGCAGCCAGGACAGGGCCCAATTCTTC
CASSQDRAQFF
>TRBD2|TRBJ2-1|-|TRBV12-3/TRBV12-4
TGTGCCAGCAGCGGGACTAGCGGGGGGCTTCCCTACAATGAGCGGTTCTTC
CASSGTSGGLPYNERFF
>-|TRBJ2-1|-|TRBV28
TGTGCCAGCAGACGGGACTCACATACTTACAATGAGCAGTTCTTC
CASRRDSHTYNEQFF
>TRBD1|TRBJ2-1|many|TRBV7-2
TGTGCCAGCAGCCCCCAGACAGGGAGCCCCTACAATGAGCAGTTCTTC
CASSPQTGSPYNEQFF
>TRBD1|TRBJ1-4|-|TRBV3-1
TGTGCCAGCAGCGGACAGGGAAATCGTGAAAAACTGTTTTTT
CASSGQGNREKLFF
>-|TRBJ2-7|many|TRBV29-1
TGCAGCGTTGCCGGGGACTACGAGCAGTACTTC
CSVAGDYEQYF
>-|TRBJ2-1|few|TRBV6-2/TRBV6-3
TGTGCCAGCTTAAATCGGGGCTCAAAGAATGAGCAGTTCTTC
CASLNRGSKNEQFF
>TRBD1|TRBJ1-2|many|TRBV6-2/TRBV6-3
TGTGCCAGCACGACAGGGCTAGAGTCCCTATCCGGCTACACCTTC
CASTTGLESLSGYTF
>TRBD1|TRBJ1-4|-|TRBV12-3/TRBV12-4
TGTGCCAGCAGTAGACAGGGGGCTTATGAAAAACTGTTTTTT
CASSRQGAYEKLFF
>-|TRBJ2-7|-|TRBV13
TGTGCCAGCAGCTTGGTTTCCCACTTAGAGCAGTACTTC
CASSLVSHLEQYF